This T cell receptor (beta chain) was obtained from a study of cytomegalovirus exposure and HLA in healthy donors. The study ran its PCR with 60 Vbeta and 13 Jbeta primers. Produced via immunoSEQ multiplex PCR; TCRdb's table is partial and in-frame only. The sample includes about 150,000 clones, around four fifths of them seen just once. General study results and limits: Earlier analysis looked at TCR beta V segments, and most were productive about 90% or about 30% of the time.

Comments on this clone: What it binds is not known.

CDR3 length: 15 residues. Per the germline V gene, CDR1 is SGHTA and CDR2 is FQGNSA. Trimming removed 1 base at V and 5 bases at J, with 14 bases between. The source of this sequence is a man aged 40-49 years in good health and CMV-seronegative. Sequenced input: PBMCs. This chain joins TRBV7-2 and TRBJ1-1; tentative D call: TRBD1 (5 bases). CDR3 DNA: TGTGCCAGCAGCTTAGAAGGAGTTGGGGCAACTGAAGCTTTCTTT. It codes for CASSLEGVGATEAFF.